These T cell receptor beta chains were read from a single sample in a study of control samples from healthy donors and cancer patients. Measured with immunoSEQ multiplex PCR; TCRdb has only the in-frame clones, and not every one. The sample lists tens of thousands of clones; roughly 84% were seen once. The sequenced sample was PBMCs. The receptor source for this set is a man in his sixties or seventies with lung cancer. Both conserved end residues are part of each CDR3. A D gene is named only where the DNA matches it firmly. A clone size is listed for some rows: how often the clone was seen (once, few, many), or a class if it is expanded.

v_gene	abundance	d_gene	j_gene	CDR3nt	CDR3aa
TRBV7-9	-	TRBD1	TRBJ2-1	TGTGCCAGCAGTAAGACAGGGGGCGCGGCCTACAATGAGCAGTTCTTC	CASSKTGGAAYNEQFF
TRBV27	-	-	TRBJ2-7	TGTGCCAGCACACCTTGGGGCCATAATGAGTTCGAGCAGTACTTC	CASTPWGHNEFEQYF
TRBV6-6	-	-	TRBJ1-2	TGTGCCAGCAACCGCCCGGACCGGGTTAACTATGGCTACACCTTC	CASNRPDRVNYGYTF
TRBV4-1	-	-	TRBJ2-6	TGCGCCAGCAGCAGGGAACAGGGTAGCTCTGGGGCCAACGTCCTGACTTTC	CASSREQGSSGANVLTF
TRBV7-3	-	-	TRBJ2-2	TGTGCCAGCAGCTTAAGGCCAGGCGTTGGGGATACTGGGGAGCTGTTTTTT	CASSLRPGVGDTGELFF
TRBV24-1	-	TRBD1	TRBJ2-7	TGTGCCACCAGTGATTCGACAGGGGTCGAGCAGTACTTC	CATSDSTGVEQYF
TRBV27	-	TRBD1	TRBJ1-1	TGTGCCAGCAGCTCTTACCGACCCGGGGGGACAGGTGAAGCTTTCTTT	CASSSYRPGGTGEAFF
TRBV6-5	-	-	TRBJ2-1	TGTGCCAGCAGTACGGGACTTTCCTACAATGAGCAGTTCTTC	CASSTGLSYNEQFF
TRBV6-1	-	-	TRBJ1-2	TGTGCCAGCAGTGAAAGGGGCCAGGAGTTTAACTATGGCTACACCTTC	CASSERGQEFNYGYTF
TRBV5-6	-	-	TRBJ1-3	TGTGCCAGCAGCTTGTGGCAGTACTCTGGAAACACCATATATTTT	CASSLWQYSGNTIYF
TRBV7-7	-	TRBD2	TRBJ2-1	TGTGCTAGCAGCTTACTAGCGGGGGGCCCTACCACACCTTACAATGAGCAGTTCTTC	CASSLLAGGPTTPYNEQFF
TRBV12-3/TRBV12-4	-	-	TRBJ2-7	TGTGCCAGCAGTCGGACTGAATCCTACGAGCAGTACTTC	CASSRTESYEQYF
TRBV18	few	-	TRBJ2-7	TGTGCCAGCTCACCAATAGGACAGTCCTACGAGCAGTACTTC	CASSPIGQSYEQYF
TRBV10-3	-	TRBD1	TRBJ1-5	TGTGCCATCAGCTCCCAGGGGGGCAATCAGCCCCAGCATTTT	CAISSQGGNQPQHF
TRBV7-2	-	-	TRBJ2-3	TGTGCCAGCATGCCACTCGACACAGATACGCAGTATTTT	CASMPLDTDTQYF